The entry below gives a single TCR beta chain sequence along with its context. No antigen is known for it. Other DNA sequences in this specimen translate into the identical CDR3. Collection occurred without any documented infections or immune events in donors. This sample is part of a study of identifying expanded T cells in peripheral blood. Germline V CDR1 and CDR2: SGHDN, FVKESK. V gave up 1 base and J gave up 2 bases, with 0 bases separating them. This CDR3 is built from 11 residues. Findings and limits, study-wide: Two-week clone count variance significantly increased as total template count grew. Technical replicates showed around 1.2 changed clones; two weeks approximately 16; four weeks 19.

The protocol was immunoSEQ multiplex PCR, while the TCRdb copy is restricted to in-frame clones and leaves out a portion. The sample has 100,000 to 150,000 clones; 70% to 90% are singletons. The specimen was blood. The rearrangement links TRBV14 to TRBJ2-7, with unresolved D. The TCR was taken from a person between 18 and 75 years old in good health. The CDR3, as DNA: TGTGCCAGCAGCCAAGCCTACGAGCAGTACTTC. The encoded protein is CASSQAYEQYF.